This T cell receptor (beta chain) was obtained from a study of shared clonotypes between healthy human individuals (dated by TCRdb to 2018 to 2021). Regarding the study in general: Three men and a couple of women, aged 18 to 49 years, made up the cohort. Blood TCR repertoires of roughly 5 healthy adults were deeply sequenced to estimate repertoire size and the extent of clonotype sharing between individuals. To increase sequencing depth and limit assay-specific biases, different laboratories used diverse techniques to prepare libraries and sequence TCR repertoires. Leukapheresis yielded between about 0.8 and 9.5 billion PBMCs per donor.

What the authors observed across the whole study: The small number of donors limited the genetic and exposure-history diversity represented. Pairwise subsampling indicated that sequencing depth was expected to affect the degree of clonotype sharing among donors. Sampling was restricted to blood, and TCR repertoires in tissue are likely to differ from TCR repertoires in blood.

Note on this clone: Its antigen is still unknown. No qualities accompany the bases; no much larger clone lies one base away.

Using the deep immunoSEQ assay, multiplex PCR amplified TCR CDR3 regions from genomic DNA. Extracted genomic DNA from each cell subset was distributed evenly across all wells of several immunoSEQ 96-well plates, and each plate was treated as a replicate. Each replicate PCR for unsorted PBMC received approximately 0.3 ug genomic DNA, equal to tens of thousands of T cell genomes. Ten immunoSEQ deep assay plates were used to sequence the unsorted PBMC genomic DNA. Purified libraries were measured with a Qubit 3.0 fluorometer, size-checked on a Bioanalyzer 2100, and measured again with the KAPA Library Quantification kit. A separate single-read 150-cycle Illumina NextSeq 550 flow cell was used to sequence each immunoSEQ 96-well plate. Regarding the original processing steps: The immunoSEQ output contained only junctional sequences without quality scores, so filtering could not match that applied to full-length reads. Sequences were annotated with PyIR, a Python wrapper for IgBLAST v1.9, and V/J genes and CDR3 were assigned using IMGT germline references. Any read was removed if the V/J assignment was weak (E-value above 1e-6), the CDR3 was missing, or the read contained stop codons, out-of-frame junctions, or ambiguous translated residues. A V3J clonotype was defined by an identical inferred V gene, J gene, and CDR3 amino acid sequence. The percentage overlap between two repertoires was calculated by dividing the number of shared unique clonotypes by the size of the smaller repertoire. Richness of each repertoire was evaluated using RTK rarefaction, the Chao1 estimator, and Recon v2.1 estimates of unobserved clonotypes. The source is immuneACCESS, and TCRdb retained only in-frame sequences with V and J called. Part of the clones is not carried over; for the studies checked, unresolved V genes explain less than half of this, and the remainder is unexplained. V, J and clone size were drawn from that table, and D and trimming were deduced from the DNA. This sample holds approximately 460,000 clones; roughly three quarters were observed only once. Together, the top ten hold about 12% of the sample.

The donors were healthy, HIV-negative adults with no recently reported acute infections or vaccinations. Every donor was a Caucasian adult residing in Nashville, Tennessee, USA. For unsorted samples, 96 million or so PBMCs were counted, and genomic DNA was extracted using the QIAamp DNA Blood Mini kit. Blood was obtained by leukapheresis, after which PBMCs were separated by Ficoll-Histopaque density gradient centrifugation and cryopreserved in liquid nitrogen vapor phase. The germline V gene gives CDR1 as SGHVS and CDR2 as FQNEAQ. Taken from cysteine to phenylalanine, the CDR3 has 17 residues. Only the CDR3 DNA stays, 51 bases, in frame from base 1. V is pruned by 0 bases and J by 0 bases, leaving 7 bases of the junction without a gene match.

The sample was PBMCs. The TCR originated in a woman aged 40 to 50 in good health. Some clones in this sample may be carry-over from other donors' samples. The sequence is built from TRBV7-8 and TRBJ2-7, with 8 bases aligning to TRBD2. The CDR3 sequence is CASSLARPAGVSYEQYF. The nucleotides are TGTGCCAGCAGCTTAGCGCGCCCAGCGGGAGTCTCCTACGAGCAGTACTTC.